Below, 31 T cell receptor beta chains from the same sample are listed, as sequenced in a study of T cell responses to AZD1222 COVID-19 vaccine. The data were produced by immunoSEQ multiplex PCR, yet TCRdb's version contains in-frame clones alone and is incomplete. The sample lists around 150,000 clones, roughly 88% occurring once. The starting material was peripheral blood, obtained 28 days after the second AZD1222 dose. These receptors were obtained from an adult who received the AZD1222 COVID-19 vaccine.

The genes are TRBV6-2 or TRBV6-3 and TRBJ2-5; no reliable D call. From germline, CDR1 is MNHEY and CDR2 SVGEGT. The CDR3 sequence is 12 residues long. Deletions cut 0 bases from V and 2 bases from J, with 1 base between. CDR3 bases: TGTGCCAGCAGTTACTCGCAAGAGACCCAGTACTTC. Residues: CASSYSQETQYF.

The chain combines TRBV28 with TRBJ1-2, with D tentatively TRBD1 (5 bases). Germline lookup yields CDR1 MDHEN and CDR2 SYDVKM. CDR3 size: 13 residues. V was clipped by 10 bases and J by 7 bases, with 19 bases between them. CDR3 residues: CAIAGLPLGGYTF. CDR3 DNA: TGTGCCATTGCGGGGCTCCCCTTAGGTGGCTACACCTTC.

This clone was seen a single time. V gene TRBV10-3 combines with J gene TRBJ2-2; D is ambiguous. This CDR3 has 14 residues. Germline V gene data show CDR1 as ENHRY and CDR2 as SYGVKD. V was clipped by 1 base and J by 5 bases, with 8 bases between them. The CDR3 sequence is CAISELGKTGELFF. CDR3 sequence (DNA): TGTGCCATCAGTGAGTTGGGGAAAACCGGGGAGCTGTTTTTT.

The CDR3 sequence: CASSSRISTGANTIYF. The DNA for the CDR3 is TGTGCCAGCAGCTCCAGAATATCGACAGGAGCAAACACCATATATTTT. The chain has TRBV7-2 and TRBJ1-3, with D possibly matching TRBD1 (6 bases). CDR1 is SGHTA and CDR2 is FQGNSA in the germline V gene. The germline V and J ends were trimmed by 4 bases and 6 bases, with 19 bases remaining between them. The CDR3 length is 16 residues.

V and J are TRBV28 and TRBJ1-2; D is possibly TRBD1 (5 bases). V was pared by 6 bases and J by 7 bases, with 12 bases between. The length of the CDR3 is 12 residues. In germline, CDR1 is MDHEN, CDR2 SYDVKM. DNA for the CDR3: TGTGCCAGCAGCTTCGGGGGAAGTGGCTACACCTTC. Translation gives CASSFGGSGYTF.

V and J are TRBV7-2 and TRBJ1-1, with D possibly TRBD1 on 6 matching bases. Trimming took off 3 bases at V and 0 bases at J, with 11 bases between the two ends. There are 15 residues in the CDR3. Per the germline V gene, CDR1 is SGHTA and CDR2 is FQGNSA. CDR3 region: CASSFYRVMNTEAFF. Here the CDR3 DNA reads TGTGCCAGCAGCTTTTACAGGGTCATGAACACTGAAGCTTTCTTT.

The chain links TRBV5-6 to TRBJ1-5, with a weak D call TRBD1 (6 bases). Trimming removed 0 bases at V and 3 bases at J, with 19 bases between. There are 18 residues in the CDR3. Germline CDR1 is SGHDT and CDR2 is YYEEEE. The CDR3 DNA follows: TGTGCCAGCAGCTTGGGCCCACAGGGAATCGGATCCAATCAGCCCCAGCATTTT. Translating gives CASSLGPQGIGSNQPQHF.

The chain joins TRBV2 to TRBJ1-6; D not resolved. Trimming removed 0 bases at V and 11 bases at J, with 8 bases between. This CDR3 contains 13 residues. Germline V lookup: CDR1 SNHLY, CDR2 FYNNEI. CDR3: CASSEALFPPLHF. CDR3 coding DNA: TGTGCCAGCAGTGAAGCGCTTTTCCCACCCCTCCACTTT.

The CDR3 here is CASSLRSVVNEQFF. The CDR3 coding sequence is TGTGCCAGCAGTTTAAGGTCTGTCGTCAATGAGCAGTTCTTC. The V call is TRBV27, the J call TRBJ2-1, with D unclear. Germline CDR1 reads MNHEY; CDR2 reads SMNVEV (reference sequence). Trimming cost V 2 bases and J 6 bases, with 11 bases left between them. The CDR3 has 14 residues.

The chain couples TRBV21-1 to TRBJ2-5. TRBV21-1 is noted as a pseudogene. This CDR3 spans 13 amino acids. CDR3 DNA sequence: TGTGCCAGCGGGACCAACAGTGAAGAGACCCAGTACTTC. This encodes CASGTNSEETQYF.

This chain joins TRBV2 and TRBJ1-4; 8 positions agree with TRBD1. The CDR3 consists of 13 residues. The V and J ends lost 4 bases and 8 bases, in that order; junction bases with no gene match: 3. Germline loops: CDR1 SNHLY, CDR2 FYNNEI. CDR3 loop: CASSGGQGEKLFF. The CDR3 coding sequence is TGTGCCAGCAGTGGAGGACAGGGCGAAAAACTGTTTTTT.

CDR3 sequence reads: CATSETGQGNQPQHF. The CDR3 DNA follows: TGTGCCACCAGTGAAACAGGGCAAGGCAATCAGCCCCAGCATTTT. The chain has TRBV24-1 and TRBJ1-5, with D possibly matching TRBD1 (6 bases). CDR3 length equals 15 residues. Germline-derived CDR1 and CDR2 are KGHDR and SFDVKD. V lost 4 bases to trimming and J lost 2 bases, with 11 bases between them.

The chain joins TRBV5-5 to TRBJ1-2; no clear D. The CDR3 spans 12 residues. Trimming removed 0 bases at V and 7 bases at J, with 7 bases between. Germline-derived CDR1 and CDR2 are SGHKS and YYEKEE (reference sequence). The CDR3 DNA reads as TGTGCCAGCAGCTTGGGGCTAGGTGGCTACACCTTC. It yields the protein CASSLGLGGYTF. The full variable domain, completed using reference TRBV5-5 and TRBJ1-2, is DAGVTQSPTHLIKTRGQQVTLRCSPISGHKSVSWYQQVLGQGPQFIFQYYEKEERGRGNFPDRFSARQFPNYSSELNVNALLLGDSALYLCASSLGLGGYTFGSGTRLTVV.

The chain joins TRBV19 to TRBJ1-5; the D is unclear. Looked up from germline, CDR1 is LNHDA and CDR2 is SQIVND (reference sequence). The CDR3 is 13 amino acids. V lost 6 bases and J 5 bases, leaving 11 bases between the germline ends. The CDR3 sequence: CASSYLVDQPQHF. The CDR3 DNA is TGTGCCAGTAGCTATCTTGTGGATCAGCCCCAGCATTTT. The whole variable domain, remainder taken from reference TRBV19 and TRBJ1-5, is DGGITQSPKYLFRKEGQNVTLSCEQNLNHDAMYWYRQDPGQGLRLIYYSQIVNDFQKGDIAEGYSVSREKKESFPLTVTSAQKNPTAFYLCASSYLVDQPQHFGDGTRLSIL.

This clone was observed a few times. V usage is TRBV29-1 and J usage is TRBJ1-1; 7 nucleotides align to TRBD1. From germline, CDR1 is SQVTM and CDR2 ANQGSEA. The CDR3 is 12 residues long. V was pared by 7 bases and J by 11 bases, with 13 bases of the junction left unmatched. CDR3: CSATGDRAYAFF. CDR3 nucleotides: TGCAGCGCGACCGGTGACAGGGCGTATGCTTTCTTT.

This chain uses TRBV30 with TRBJ1-1; D possibly corresponds to TRBD1 (6 bases). CDR1 and CDR2 from the germline V gene are GTSNPN and SVGIG (reference sequence). V lost 3 bases and J 1 base, leaving 12 bases between the germline ends. This CDR3 is 14 amino acids long. The CDR3 region has the DNA TGTGCCTGGAGCCCGGGGACACAGAACACTGAAGCTTTCTTT. This gives the protein CAWSPGTQNTEAFF. Full variable domain (rest looked up from reference TRBV30 and TRBJ1-1): SQTIHQWPATLVQPVGSPLSLECTVEGTSNPNLYWYRQAAGRGLQLLFYSVGIGQISSEVPQNLSASRPQDRQFILSSKKLLLSDSGFYLCAWSPGTQNTEAFFGQGTRLTVV.

CDR3 in DNA: TGCGCCAGCAGTCTCGGCGAAAAACTGTTTTTT. Residues: CASSLGEKLFF. The V call is TRBV23-1, the J call TRBJ1-4; D call uncertain. TRBV23-1 is classed as an ORF, of uncertain function. The CDR3 covers 11 residues. Trimming cost V 4 bases and J 8 bases, with 5 bases left between them.

V is TRBV12-3 or TRBV12-4 and J is TRBJ2-2; D is uncertain. Deletions cut 3 bases from V and 4 bases from J, with 3 bases between. The CDR3 contains 12 residues. The CDR3 loop reads CASSLGTGELFF. The CDR3 DNA reads as TGTGCCAGCAGTTTGGGCACCGGGGAGCTGTTTTTT.

This chain links TRBV7-9 with TRBJ1-2; D gene unclear. The germline CDR1 and CDR2 sequences are SEHNR and FQNEAQ (reference sequence). CDR3 length equals 13 residues. Deletions cut 5 bases from V and 5 bases from J, with 12 bases between. CDR3 coding DNA: TGTGCCAGCAGCCCAGATGCGAGATATGGCTACACCTTC. Translating gives CASSPDARYGYTF.

V gene TRBV5-1 combines with J gene TRBJ2-3, with TRBD1 matching 9 bases. J was trimmed by 7 bases and V by 6 bases; bases with no gene match: 15. In germline, CDR1 is SGHRS, CDR2 YFSETQ. This CDR3 has 16 residues. CDR3 bases: TGCGCCAGCACCCTAACGACGGGGACAGGGTCAAATACGCAGTATTTT. Its translation: CASTLTTGTGSNTQYF.

The chain combines TRBV5-1 with TRBJ1-2; 7 positions agree with TRBD1. The CDR3 is made up of 14 amino acids. V dropped 7 bases and J dropped 6; count of bases not matched to a gene: 12. The germline V gene encodes CDR1 SGHRS and CDR2 YFSETQ. CDR3 DNA: TGCGCCAGCCGAAGGGGGCCCGCGGCGAATGGCTACACCTTC. Protein sequence: CASRRGPAANGYTF.

This clone was counted only a few times. This chain links TRBV3-1 (or the pseudogene TRBV3-2) with TRBJ1-6; D ambiguous. The CDR3 contains 12 residues. CDR1 is LGHDT and CDR2 is YNNKEL in the germline V gene (reference sequence). The V gene lost 0 bases and the J gene lost 10 bases, with 4 bases spanning the gap. The DNA for the CDR3 is TGTGCCAGCAGCCAAGAAAGATCACCCCTCCACTTT. It is translated as CASSQERSPLHF.

The genes are TRBV13 and TRBJ1-6; D possibly corresponds to TRBD1 (5 bases). The CDR3 is 16 residues long. V dropped 5 bases and J dropped 6 bases, with 17 bases sitting between them. Looked up from germline, CDR1 is PRHDT and CDR2 is FYEKMQ (reference sequence). DNA of the CDR3: TGTGCCAGCAGCGTACAAAGGGGAATTGGTAATTCACCCCTCCACTTT. Its protein product is CASSVQRGIGNSPLHF.

The V call is TRBV6-2 or TRBV6-3, the J call TRBJ2-7; 7 positions agree with TRBD2. V lost 2 bases, J lost 3 bases, and 10 bases stayed unmatched. The CDR3 spans 16 residues. Germline CDR1 and CDR2: MNHEY and SVGEGT. The DNA for the CDR3 is TGTGCCAGCAGTTACCCACGGACGGGAGGAATCTACGAGCAGTACTTC. It yields the protein CASSYPRTGGIYEQYF.

This clone came up once. J is TRBJ1-3 and V is TRBV30; D ambiguous. The V gene lost 3 bases and the J gene lost 9 bases, with 12 bases spanning the gap. This CDR3 has 12 residues. The V gene's germline CDR1 is GTSNPN and CDR2 SVGIG (reference sequence). The CDR3 region has the DNA TGTGCCTGGAGCACCGACGGAGTCACCATATATTTT. Residues: CAWSTDGVTIYF.

The chain uses TRBV3-1 (or the pseudogene TRBV3-2) and TRBJ1-1; D might be TRBD1 (6 bases). In germline, CDR1 is LGHDT, CDR2 YNNKEL (reference sequence). The CDR3 is 16 residues long. V dropped 1 base and J dropped 0 bases, with 12 bases sitting between them. This CDR3 is CASSQGGPHVNTEAFF. The CDR3 bases are TGTGCCAGCAGCCAAGGGGGGCCCCACGTGAACACTGAAGCTTTCTTT.

The chain uses TRBV19 and TRBJ1-1, with 9 bases fitting TRBD1. V lost 2 bases to trimming and J lost 7 bases; unmatched junction nucleotides: 5. Germline V gives CDR1 LNHDA, CDR2 SQIVND (reference sequence). The CDR3 sequence is 14 residues long. CDR3 loop: CASSITGQGVEAFF. The DNA for the CDR3 is TGTGCCAGTAGTATAACGGGACAGGGTGTTGAAGCTTTCTTT.

The chain recombines TRBV6-1 with TRBJ2-7; D may match TRBD1 or TRBD2 (6 bases each). This CDR3 contains 15 residues. V was pared by 0 bases and J by 4 bases, with 13 bases between. Germline V gene data show CDR1 as MNHNS and CDR2 as SASEGT. CDR3 nucleotide sequence: TGTGCCAGCAGTGAAGCCTATCGGGGGCTATACGAGCAGTACTTC. Protein product: CASSEAYRGLYEQYF.

The chain couples TRBV28 to TRBJ2-7, with D possibly matching TRBD2 (5 bases). V was trimmed by 8 bases and J by 2 bases, leaving 7 bases between them. This CDR3 region has 11 residues. From germline, CDR1 is MDHEN and CDR2 SYDVKM. CDR3 amino acids: CASSGAYEQYF. CDR3 DNA: TGTGCCAGCTCCGGGGCCTACGAGCAGTACTTC.

The V gene is TRBV23-1, the J gene TRBJ2-5; 7 positions agree with TRBD1. TRBV23-1 is classed as an ORF, of uncertain function. This CDR3 region has 17 residues. The V and J ends lost 6 bases and 1 base, in that order; junction bases with no gene match: 14. The CDR3 DNA is TGCGCCAGCAGGCCCAGACAGGGTGAGGTGCCCCAAGAGACCCAGTACTTC. This encodes CASRPRQGEVPQETQYF.

V usage is TRBV5-6 and J usage is TRBJ1-1; D remains ambiguous. Between the trimmed V and J ends, which lost 6 bases and 0 bases, there was a span of 9 bases. The CDR3 sequence is 13 residues long. Germline V gives CDR1 SGHDT, CDR2 YYEEEE. The CDR3 DNA reads TGTGCCAGCACCAAAAGGGTGAACACTGAAGCTTTCTTT. Amino acids: CASTKRVNTEAFF.